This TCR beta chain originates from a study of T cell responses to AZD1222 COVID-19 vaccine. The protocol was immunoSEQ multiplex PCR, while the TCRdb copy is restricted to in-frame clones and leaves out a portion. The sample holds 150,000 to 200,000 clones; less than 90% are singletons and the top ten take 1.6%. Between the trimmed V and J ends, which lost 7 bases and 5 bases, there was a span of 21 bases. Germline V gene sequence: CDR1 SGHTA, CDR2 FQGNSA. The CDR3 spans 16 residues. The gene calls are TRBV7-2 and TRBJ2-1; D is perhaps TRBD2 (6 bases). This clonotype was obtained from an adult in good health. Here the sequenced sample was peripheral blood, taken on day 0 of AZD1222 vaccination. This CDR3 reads CASTPATGRRHNEQFF. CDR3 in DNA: TGTGCCAGCACTCCTGCCACCGGGAGAAGGCACAATGAGCAGTTCTTC.